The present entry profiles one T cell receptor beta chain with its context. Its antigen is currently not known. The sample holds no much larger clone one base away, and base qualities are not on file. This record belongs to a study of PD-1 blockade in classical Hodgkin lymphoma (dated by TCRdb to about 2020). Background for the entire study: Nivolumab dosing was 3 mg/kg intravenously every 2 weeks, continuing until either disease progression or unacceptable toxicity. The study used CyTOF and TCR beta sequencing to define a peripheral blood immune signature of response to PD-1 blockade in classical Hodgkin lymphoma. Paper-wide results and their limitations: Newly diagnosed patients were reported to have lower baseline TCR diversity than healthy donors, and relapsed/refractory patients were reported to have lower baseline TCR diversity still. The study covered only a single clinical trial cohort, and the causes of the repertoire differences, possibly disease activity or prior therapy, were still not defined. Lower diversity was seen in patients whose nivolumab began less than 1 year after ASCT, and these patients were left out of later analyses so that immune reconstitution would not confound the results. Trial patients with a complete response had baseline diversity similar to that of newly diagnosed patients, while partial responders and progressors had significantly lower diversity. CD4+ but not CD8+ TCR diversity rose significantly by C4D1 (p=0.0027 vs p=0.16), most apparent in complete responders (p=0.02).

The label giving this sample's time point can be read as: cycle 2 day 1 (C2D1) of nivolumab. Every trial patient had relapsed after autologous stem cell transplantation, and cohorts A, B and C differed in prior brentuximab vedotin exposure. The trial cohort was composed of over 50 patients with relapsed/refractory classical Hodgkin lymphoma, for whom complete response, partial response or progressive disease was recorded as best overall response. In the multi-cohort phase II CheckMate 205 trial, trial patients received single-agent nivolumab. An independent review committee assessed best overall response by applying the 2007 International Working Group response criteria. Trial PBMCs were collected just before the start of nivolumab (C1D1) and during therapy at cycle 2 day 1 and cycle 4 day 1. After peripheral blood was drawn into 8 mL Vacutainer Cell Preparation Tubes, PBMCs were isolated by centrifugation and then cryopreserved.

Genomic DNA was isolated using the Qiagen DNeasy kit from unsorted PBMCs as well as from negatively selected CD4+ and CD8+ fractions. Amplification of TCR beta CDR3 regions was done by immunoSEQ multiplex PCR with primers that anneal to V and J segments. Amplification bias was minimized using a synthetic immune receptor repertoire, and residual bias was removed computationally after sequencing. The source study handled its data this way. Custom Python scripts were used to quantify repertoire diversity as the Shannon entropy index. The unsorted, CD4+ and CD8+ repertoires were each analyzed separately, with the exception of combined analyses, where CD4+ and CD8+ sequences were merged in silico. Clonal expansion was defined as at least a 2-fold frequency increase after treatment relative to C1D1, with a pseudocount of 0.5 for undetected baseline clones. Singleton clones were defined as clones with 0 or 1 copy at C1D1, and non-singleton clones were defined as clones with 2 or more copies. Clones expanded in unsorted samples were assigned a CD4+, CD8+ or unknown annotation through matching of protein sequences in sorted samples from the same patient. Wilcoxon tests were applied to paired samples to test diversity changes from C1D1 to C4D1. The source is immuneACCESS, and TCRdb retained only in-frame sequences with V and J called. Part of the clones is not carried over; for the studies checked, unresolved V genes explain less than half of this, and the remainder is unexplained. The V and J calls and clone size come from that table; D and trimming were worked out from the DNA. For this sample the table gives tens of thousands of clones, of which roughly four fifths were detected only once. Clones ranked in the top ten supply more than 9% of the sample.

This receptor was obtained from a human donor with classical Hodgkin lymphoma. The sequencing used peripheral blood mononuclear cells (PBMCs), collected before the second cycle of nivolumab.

Read as DNA, the sequence is TGTGCCAGTAGTAAGACAGGGGGACTTACCTCTGGGGCCAACGTCCTGACTTTC. It is translated as CASSKTGGLTSGANVLTF. Recombination joined TRBV19 with TRBJ2-6, and TRBD1 aligns with 9 junction nucleotides. CDR1 and CDR2, looked up from the germline V gene (reference sequence), are LNHDA and SQIVND. Spanning cysteine to phenylalanine, the CDR3 consists of 18 amino acids. This entry keeps only the CDR3 DNA: 54 bases, framed from base 1. The junction shows trimming of 4 bases on V and 0 bases on J, and the gene matches do not reach 7 bases of it. Reference TRBV19 and TRBJ2-6 proteins supply the regions before and after the CDR3; the full variable domain is: DGGITQSPKYLFRKEGQNVTLSCEQNLNHDAMYWYRQDPGQGLRLIYYSQIVNDFQKGDIAEGYSVSREKKESFPLTVTSAQKNPTAFYLCASSKTGGLTSGANVLTFGAGSRLTVL.